This TCR beta chain was found in a study of STAT3 mutations in large granular lymphocyte leukemia. Study results and limitations: Treatment regimens differed across patients between samplings. Some patients had persisting codominant clonotypes that could mask small clones. At least one immunodominant TCR beta clonotype appeared in every T-cell large granular lymphocyte leukemia patient.

Trimming cost V 2 bases and J 2 bases, with 13 bases left between them. The CDR3 totals 15 residues. Germline V CDR1 and CDR2: MNHNS, SASEGT. For this clone: The antigen is unknown.

Average productive template count per sample was 35,000 to 50,000. Produced via immunoSEQ multiplex PCR; TCRdb's table is partial and in-frame only. Of some 13,000 clones in the sample, over 75% were seen once. The V and J genes are TRBV6-1 and TRBJ2-7; the D gene is possibly TRBD2 (6 bases). The sample consisted of PBMCs. The source of this sequence is a human donor with T large granular lymphocyte leukemia. Some clones in this sample may be carry-over from other donors' samples. CDR3 nucleotides: TGTGCCAGCAGTGAACCGGGAGCGGAACCCTACGAGCAGTACTTC. It translates to CASSEPGAEPYEQYF.